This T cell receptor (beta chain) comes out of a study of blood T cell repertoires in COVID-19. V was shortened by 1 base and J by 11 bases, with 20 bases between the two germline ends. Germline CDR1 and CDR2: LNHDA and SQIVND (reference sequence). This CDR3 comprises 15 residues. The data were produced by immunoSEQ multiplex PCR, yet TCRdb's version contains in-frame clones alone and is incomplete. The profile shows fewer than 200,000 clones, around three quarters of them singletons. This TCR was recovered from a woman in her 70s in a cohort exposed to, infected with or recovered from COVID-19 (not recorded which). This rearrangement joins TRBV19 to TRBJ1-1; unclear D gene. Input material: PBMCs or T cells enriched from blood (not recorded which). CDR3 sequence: CASSIGGDGRLGAFF. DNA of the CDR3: TGTGCCAGTAGTATAGGGGGAGATGGGAGGTTAGGGGCTTTCTTT.